The 32 T cell receptor beta chains below come from one sample, sequenced in a study of cytomegalovirus exposure and HLA in healthy donors. The PCR ran on 60 Vbeta and 13 Jbeta primers. Produced via immunoSEQ multiplex PCR; TCRdb's table is partial and in-frame only. The profile shows more than 70,000 clones, over 75% of them singletons. The sequenced sample was PBMCs. All receptors come from a man under 40 in good health and CMV-seropositive.

The V and J genes are TRBV27 and TRBJ1-6, with D possibly matching TRBD1 (5 bases). CDR1 is MNHEY and CDR2 is SMNVEV in the germline V gene (reference sequence). The CDR3 is 13 amino acids. V was shortened by 8 bases and J by 11 bases, with 16 bases between the two germline ends. The CDR3 nucleotides read TGTGCCAGCGCACTCCGACAGAAAACACCCCTCCACTTT. Its protein product is CASALRQKTPLHF.

The chain joins TRBV6-1 to TRBJ2-7; D is possibly TRBD1 (6 bases). CDR1 MNHNS and CDR2 SASEGT come from the germline V gene. Trimming took 4 bases from V and 5 from J, leaving 12 bases between them. The CDR3 has 13 amino acids. The CDR3: CASSVQGMNEQYF. For the CDR3, the DNA is TGTGCCAGCAGTGTACAGGGTATGAACGAGCAGTACTTC.

With regard to this clone: Other DNA sequences in the same sample also yield this CDR3. The chain couples TRBV9 to TRBJ1-3; D is possibly TRBD1 (6 bases). The CDR3 has 14 residues. Germline assignment: CDR1 SGDLS and CDR2 YYNGEE. V lost 2 bases and J 0 bases, leaving 6 bases between the germline ends. CDR3 loop: CASSVGASGNTIYF. In nucleotides, the CDR3 is TGTGCCAGCAGCGTGGGGGCCTCTGGAAACACCATATATTTT.

This clone appeared a single time. The chain has TRBV11-3 and TRBJ2-1, with 10 bases fitting TRBD2. Germline V gives CDR1 SGHNT, CDR2 YENEEA. Trimming removed 5 bases from V and 7 bases from J; junction bases left unmatched: 8. The CDR3 consists of 15 residues. The CDR3, as DNA: TGTGCCAGCAGCCCCCGGACTAGCGGCCGAAATGAGCAGTTCTTC. It is translated as CASSPRTSGRNEQFF.

In its sample, this clone was seen once. The chain joins TRBV11-2 to TRBJ2-3; TRBD2 agrees at 7 bases. Germline V gene lookup returns CDR1 SGHAT and CDR2 FQNNGV. The CDR3 runs to 15 residues. V was pared by 5 bases and J by 2 bases, with 7 bases of the junction left unmatched. DNA for the CDR3: TGTGCCAGCAGCCCACTAGCGCAACCCACAGATACGCAGTATTTT. This translates into CASSPLAQPTDTQYF.

Only a few counts were recorded for this clone. The genes are TRBV6-6 and TRBJ1-5; possibly TRBD1 for D (5 bases). Germline V lookup: CDR1 MNHNY, CDR2 SVGAGI (reference sequence). V lost 5 bases and J lost 5, with 13 bases in between. The CDR3 contains 14 residues. As DNA, the CDR3 is TGTGCCAGCAGTCGTTCGGGGGGGGATCAGCCCCAGCATTTT. This codes for CASSRSGGDQPQHF.

A word on this clone: Other DNA sequences of this sample code for an identical CDR3. This chain links TRBV9 with TRBJ1-2; D remains unclear. V dropped 0 bases and J dropped 2 bases, with 5 bases sitting between them. The length of the CDR3 is 13 residues. CDR1 SGDLS and CDR2 YYNGEE come from the germline V gene. CDR3 nucleotide sequence: TGTGCCAGCAGCGTAGATAGAAACTATGGCTACACCTTC. Protein sequence: CASSVDRNYGYTF.

The chain joins TRBV5-1 to TRBJ2-7, with a possible D match to TRBD1 (6 bases). Germline V lookup: CDR1 SGHRS, CDR2 YFSETQ. The V end lost 4 bases, the J end lost 0 bases, and 20 bases lay between the germline ends. The CDR3 is 17 amino acids. This CDR3 reads CASSPRGAGVGSYEQYV. CDR3 DNA: TGCGCCAGCAGCCCGCGTGGGGCAGGGGTTGGCTCCTACGAGCAGTACGTC.

This chain connects TRBV5-6 to TRBJ1-1; possibly TRBD1 for D (5 bases). The CDR3 consists of 13 residues. V lost 6 bases and J lost 3, with 12 bases in between. Germline CDR1 reads SGHDT; CDR2 reads YYEEEE. The CDR3 sequence is CASTEGIHTEAFF. CDR3 bases: TGTGCCAGCACGGAGGGGATCCACACTGAAGCTTTCTTT.

The chain links TRBV4-3 to TRBJ1-1; tentative D call: TRBD1 (5 bases). Trimming cost V 3 bases and J 7 bases, with 9 bases left between them. The CDR3 is 12 residues long. Germline V CDR1 and CDR2: LGHNA, YSLEER. Here the CDR3 DNA reads TGCGCCAGCAGCCATCCCGGGGGTGAAGCTTTCTTT. Translating gives CASSHPGGEAFF.

The chain joins TRBV7-9 to TRBJ2-4, with D maybe TRBD2 (6 bases). The CDR3 is made up of 17 amino acids. Looked up from germline, CDR1 is SEHNR and CDR2 is FQNEAQ (reference sequence). V was clipped by 5 bases and J by 0 bases, with 17 bases between them. As DNA, the CDR3 is TGTGCCAGCAGCCGCGGCCGGGACTCAGTAGCCAAAAACATTCAGTACTTC. Its translation is CASSRGRDSVAKNIQYF.

This clone showed up just a few times. The rearrangement links TRBV28 to TRBJ2-7; 13 bases align to TRBD2. The CDR3 has 15 residues. V dropped 6 bases and J dropped 3; count of bases not matched to a gene: 5. Per germline, CDR1 MDHEN and CDR2 SYDVKM. The CDR3 coding sequence is TGTGCCAGCAGGGTGACTAGCGGGAGGATCTACGAGCAGTACTTC. This encodes CASRVTSGRIYEQYF. Filled out from reference TRBV28 and TRBJ2-7, the complete variable domain reads DVKVTQSSRYLVKRTGEKVFLECVQDMDHENMFWYRQDPGLGLRLIYFSYDVKMKEKGDIPEGYSVSREKKERFSLILESASTNQTSMYLCASRVTSGRIYEQYFGPGTRLTVT.

The chain links TRBV28 to TRBJ1-5; TRBD1 is a possible D gene (6 bases). V lost 4 bases to trimming and J lost 3 bases, with 19 bases between them. The CDR3 runs 17 residues. CDR1 MDHEN and CDR2 SYDVKM come from the germline V gene. CDR3 nucleotides: TGTGCCAGCAGTTCGGGGGGGGGCCGAAAAGACAATCAGCCCCAGCATTTT. Residues: CASSSGGGRKDNQPQHF.

This chain connects TRBV2 to TRBJ2-3; perhaps TRBD2 as D (5 bases). The germline gives CDR1 SNHLY, CDR2 FYNNEI. The CDR3 contains 13 residues. Between the trimmed V and J ends, which lost 8 bases and 1 base, there was a span of 10 bases. CDR3 DNA: TGTGCCAGCCTAAAAGCGGGCACAGATACGCAGTATTTT. As protein: CASLKAGTDTQYF.

Here the CDR3 DNA reads TGTGCCAGCTCCCCCCGGGGGGCCGTTGCAACTAATGAAAAACTGTTTTTT. It encodes CASSPRGAVATNEKLFF. This chain uses TRBV18 with TRBJ1-4; tentatively, D is TRBD1 (6 bases). Germline V gene sequence: CDR1 KGHSH, CDR2 LQKENI. Trimming left V 6 bases short and J 0 bases short, with 17 bases between. This CDR3 spans 17 amino acids.

V usage is TRBV10-1 and J usage is TRBJ2-4; the match to TRBD1 covers 8 bases. The ends lost 6 bases at V and 8 bases at J; junction bases unmatched: 0. The CDR3 is made up of 11 amino acids. Germline V gene sequence: CDR1 WNHNN, CDR2 SYGVQD (reference sequence). The CDR3 region has the DNA TGCGCCAGCAGGGACAGGGACATTCAGTACTTC. Encoded protein: CASRDRDIQYF.

This clone has more than one count but fewer than ten. The chain uses TRBV5-4 and TRBJ1-3; the match to TRBD1 covers 8 bases. This CDR3 comprises 15 residues. In germline, CDR1 is SGHNT, CDR2 YYREEE (reference sequence). Germline trimming cut 3 bases from V and 6 bases from J; bases unmatched to any gene: 8. The CDR3 coding sequence is TGTGCCAGCAGCTCTACAGGGGGTACATTAAACACCATATATTTT. It translates to CASSSTGGTLNTIYF.

This chain links TRBV5-6 with TRBJ2-5; 9 bases agree with TRBD1. The CDR3 consists of 17 residues. Germline values: CDR1 SGHDT, CDR2 YYEEEE. V lost 4 bases to trimming and J lost 7 bases; unmatched junction nucleotides: 17. The CDR3 is CASSPFTPGQGYGTQYF. CDR3 DNA: TGTGCCAGCAGCCCCTTCACACCGGGACAGGGTTACGGGACCCAGTACTTC.

The chain uses TRBV11-2 and TRBJ2-7; D uncertain. Between the trimmed V and J ends, which lost 3 bases and 7 bases, there was a span of 10 bases. The germline gives CDR1 SGHAT, CDR2 FQNNGV. The CDR3 consists of 12 residues. The CDR3 DNA reads as TGTGCCAGCAGCTTGAGGCCCCTAGAGCAGTACTTC. Its protein product is CASSLRPLEQYF.

This chain links TRBV7-8 with TRBJ2-3; 9 nucleotides match TRBD2. CDR1 is SGHVS, CDR2 FQNEAQ, per germline. This CDR3 comprises 15 residues. J lost 5 bases, V lost 2 bases, and 5 bases had no gene match. The CDR3 DNA reads as TGTGCCAGCAGCTTAAATCTAGCGGGAAGAGATACGCAGTATTTT. Its translation is CASSLNLAGRDTQYF.

This sequence joins TRBV5-1 and TRBJ1-6; tentative D call: TRBD1 (5 bases). This CDR3 has 14 residues. Germline CDR1 SGHRS, CDR2 YFSETQ. Trimming removed 7 bases from V and 5 bases from J, with 13 bases in between. The CDR3 sequence: CASHLEGNNSPLHF. CDR3 in DNA: TGCGCCAGCCACCTGGAGGGGAATAATTCACCCCTCCACTTT.

This chain joins TRBV28 and TRBJ2-5; D is perhaps TRBD2 (5 bases). In germline, CDR1 is MDHEN, CDR2 SYDVKM. Trimming took off 1 base at V and 5 bases at J, with 14 bases between the two ends. The CDR3 is 15 amino acids. The CDR3 sequence is CASSLLPDRRETQYF. CDR3 sequence (DNA): TGTGCCAGCAGTTTATTGCCTGATAGGAGGGAGACCCAGTACTTC.

The V gene is TRBV28, the J gene TRBJ1-1, with D perhaps TRBD1 (5 bases). V shed 2 bases and J shed 0 bases, with 13 bases lying between them. The CDR3 loop spans 16 amino acids. Per the germline V gene, CDR1 is MDHEN and CDR2 is SYDVKM. As DNA, the CDR3 is TGTGCCAGCAGTTTAATAGTCCCAGGGATGAACACTGAAGCTTTCTTT. Its protein is CASSLIVPGMNTEAFF.

The chain links TRBV18 to TRBJ2-5; TRBD2 aligns across 9 bases. Germline V CDR1 and CDR2: KGHSH, LQKENI. Unmatched junction bases numbered 5, after V lost 4 bases and J lost 5 bases. There are 14 residues in the CDR3. The CDR3 bases are TGTGCCAGCTCACTGGGACTAGCCGGTGAGACCCAGTACTTC. It translates to CASSLGLAGETQYF.

V gene TRBV19 combines with J gene TRBJ1-6; 7 nucleotides line up with TRBD1. Germline loops: CDR1 LNHDA, CDR2 SQIVND (reference sequence). The trim removed 6 bases at V and 11 bases at J, leaving 13 bases unmatched. CDR3 size: 15 residues. The CDR3 region is CASRDRLRVWAPLHF. CDR3 sequence (DNA): TGTGCCAGTAGGGACAGGCTGAGGGTGTGGGCACCCCTCCACTTT.

The chain uses TRBV30 and TRBJ1-4; no clear D gene. CDR1 and CDR2 (germline): GTSNPN, SVGIG (reference sequence). This CDR3 comprises 12 residues. V lost 6 bases and J lost 4, with 9 bases in between. The CDR3 bases are TGTGCCTGTTACAGCATTAATGAAAAACTGTTTTTT. It codes for CACYSINEKLFF.

V and J are TRBV2 and TRBJ1-4, with D perhaps TRBD1 (5 bases). Trimming removed 6 bases from V and 2 bases from J, with 13 bases in between. CDR3 length: 15 amino acids. Looked up from germline, CDR1 is SNHLY and CDR2 is FYNNEI. The CDR3 coding sequence is TGTGCCAGCAGCCAGGGAGGGAACACTAATGAAAAACTGTTTTTT. It specifies CASSQGGNTNEKLFF.

The sample holds a few counts of this clone. This CDR3 is CASSQDPSGYYEQYF. In nucleotides, the CDR3 is TGCGCCAGCAGCCAAGATCCTAGCGGGTACTACGAGCAGTACTTC. The V gene is TRBV4-3, the J gene TRBJ2-7; TRBD2 agrees at 8 bases. With 0 bases clipped from V and 3 bases from J, the junction kept 4 bases outside the gene matches. The CDR3 covers 15 residues. Germline CDR1 and CDR2: LGHNA and YSLEER.

The DNA for the CDR3 is TGTGCCAGCAGTTGGGACGGGAGAGGAGAGACCCAGTACTTC. It codes for CASSWDGRGETQYF. The chain joins TRBV6-4 to TRBJ2-5; weak D call: TRBD2 (6 bases). Deletions cut 5 bases from V and 4 bases from J, with 14 bases between. Per the germline V gene, CDR1 is MRHNA and CDR2 is SNTAGT. The CDR3 extends over 14 amino acids.

This rearrangement joins TRBV13 to TRBJ1-5, with a tentative D call TRBD1 (6 bases). V lost 5 bases and J 2 bases, leaving 10 bases between the germline ends. CDR1 is PRHDT and CDR2 is FYEKMQ in the germline V gene (reference sequence). This CDR3 is 14 amino acids long. CDR3 amino acids: CASSTRGGNQPQHF. For the CDR3, the DNA is TGTGCCAGCAGCACCAGGGGAGGCAATCAGCCCCAGCATTTT.

The chain recombines TRBV4-2 with TRBJ1-4; D might be TRBD1 (6 bases). The CDR3 consists of 15 residues. V dropped 5 bases and J dropped 4 bases, with 14 bases sitting between them. From germline, CDR1 is LGHNA and CDR2 YNFKEQ. The CDR3 nucleotides are TGTGCCAGCAGCTCCCGGGAGGGGGATAATGAAAAACTGTTTTTT. Protein sequence: CASSSREGDNEKLFF.

The V gene is TRBV29-1, the J gene TRBJ2-1, with 12 positions matching TRBD2. The germline V gene has CDR1 SQVTM and CDR2 ANQGSEA. This CDR3 region has 17 residues. V was clipped by 6 bases and J by 0 bases; unmatched bases: 9. The CDR3: CSVEKTSGRSSYNEQFF. In DNA, the CDR3 is TGCAGCGTGGAAAAAACTAGCGGGAGGAGCTCCTACAATGAGCAGTTCTTC.